One and the same sample provided the 27 T cell receptor beta chains below, sequenced in a study of T cells in localized non-small cell lung cancer. Profiled with immunoSEQ multiplex PCR; TCRdb holds only in-frame clones, not every one. This table holds roughly 28,000 clones, 80% to 90% found once. The material was peripheral blood, obtained before any cancer treatment. These TCRs come from a male donor older than 55 with stage I lung adenocarcinoma.

V is TRBV7-9 and J is TRBJ2-3, with D perhaps matching TRBD2 (5 bases). The V gene lost 5 bases and the J gene lost 6 bases, with 12 bases spanning the gap. The germline V gene encodes CDR1 SEHNR and CDR2 FQNEAQ (reference sequence). The CDR3 is 13 amino acids. The DNA of the CDR3 is TGTGCCAGCAGCCTTCTACTAGGGGATACGCAGTATTTT. This sequence encodes CASSLLLGDTQYF.

The rearrangement links TRBV5-1 to TRBJ1-2, with D perhaps matching TRBD1 (5 bases). V was clipped by 0 bases and J by 5 bases, with 11 bases between them. The CDR3 contains 14 residues. The germline V gene has CDR1 SGHRS and CDR2 YFSETQ. The CDR3 bases are TGCGCCAGCAGCTTGGCTTTGGGACCTTATGGCTACACCTTC. The encoded protein is CASSLALGPYGYTF.

The chain joins TRBV25-1 to TRBJ2-2; 9 positions agree with TRBD1. Trimming cost V 3 bases and J 4 bases; bases outside gene matches: 6. The CDR3 contains 16 residues. Germline V gives CDR1 MGHDK, CDR2 SYGVNS. The DNA for the CDR3 is TGTGCCAGCAGTGACTCAAAGACAGGGGGCACCGGGGAGCTGTTTTTT. It codes for CASSDSKTGGTGELFF.

The chain is built from TRBV28 and TRBJ2-1; D is tentatively TRBD1 or TRBD2 (5 bases each). CDR1 and CDR2 (germline): MDHEN, SYDVKM. The CDR3 covers 12 residues. Trimming stripped 9 bases from V and 7 bases from J, with 13 bases between. The CDR3 DNA is TGTGCCAGTGGGACGGTCCTAAATGAGCAGTTCTTC. As protein: CASGTVLNEQFF.

In DNA, the CDR3 is TGTGCCAGCAGCTTAGTAGTTCGCAGAGTGGAGACCCAGTACTTC. Translating it yields CASSLVVRRVETQYF. V is TRBV7-2 and J is TRBJ2-5; no clear D. Per germline, CDR1 SGHTA and CDR2 FQGNSA. The CDR3 consists of 15 residues. V dropped 1 base and J dropped 5 bases, with 14 bases sitting between them.

This chain joins TRBV7-8 and TRBJ2-6; no clear D gene. CDR1 SGHVS and CDR2 FQNEAQ come from the germline V gene. V was cut by 5 bases and J by 0 bases, with 11 bases left in between. The CDR3 is made up of 16 amino acids. The CDR3 loop reads CASSPRRFSGANVLTF. The CDR3 bases are TGTGCCAGCAGCCCACGACGTTTCTCTGGGGCCAACGTCCTGACTTTC.

This rearrangement joins TRBV6-5 to TRBJ1-6; 7 bases align to TRBD1. After removal of 2 bases from V and 7 bases from J, the junction contained 2 bases not matched to a gene. The germline V gene encodes CDR1 MNHEY and CDR2 SVGAGI. The CDR3 consists of 14 residues. The CDR3 DNA follows: TGTGCCAGCAGTTACCGGGACAGCAATTCACCCCTCCACTTT. It encodes CASSYRDSNSPLHF.

The chain recombines TRBV19 with TRBJ2-1, with 8 bases lining up with TRBD2. This CDR3 contains 13 residues. Germline CDR1 and CDR2: LNHDA and SQIVND (reference sequence). The V segment lost 8 bases and the J segment 8 bases; nucleotides outside the gene matches: 8. Written as DNA, the CDR3 is TGTGCCAGTTCTGGCGGGGGGCCCCATGAGCAGTTCTTC. Amino acid sequence: CASSGGGPHEQFF.

The rearrangement links TRBV28 to TRBJ1-2; no definite D call. Trimming stripped 3 bases from V and 8 bases from J, with 10 bases between. From germline, CDR1 is MDHEN and CDR2 SYDVKM. This CDR3 has 12 amino acids. CDR3 DNA sequence: TGTGCCAGCAGTTTGGTAGGGTGGGGCTACACCTTC. Translation: CASSLVGWGYTF.

The chain uses TRBV6-1 and TRBJ2-5, with D hard to call. Trimming took 4 bases from V and 6 from J, leaving 15 bases between them. The germline CDR1 and CDR2 sequences are MNHNS and SASEGT. CDR3 length: 14 residues. The CDR3 coding sequence is TGTGCCAGCAGTGGCACCACGGTTCGGCAGACCCAGTACTTC. It specifies CASSGTTVRQTQYF.

V usage is TRBV27 and J usage is TRBJ2-3; 9 bases agree with TRBD2. The CDR3 runs to 15 residues. The germline V gene has CDR1 MNHEY and CDR2 SMNVEV (reference sequence). V dropped 8 bases and J dropped 4; count of bases not matched to a gene: 10. CDR3 region: CASRSGGSIADTQYF. CDR3 nucleotide sequence: TGTGCCAGCCGCAGCGGGGGGTCAATAGCAGATACGCAGTATTTT.

The V and J genes are TRBV6-5 and TRBJ1-2; TRBD1 aligns across 8 bases. Germline CDR1 and CDR2: MNHEY and SVGAGI. This CDR3 spans 13 amino acids. Unmatched junction bases numbered 4, after V lost 6 bases and J lost 4 bases. In DNA form, the CDR3 reads TGTGCCAGCAGAACAGGGGGGATCTATGGCTACACCTTC. This encodes CASRTGGIYGYTF.

This sequence joins TRBV2 and TRBJ1-5; D unresolved. V was trimmed by 6 bases and J by 0 bases, leaving 18 bases between them. The CDR3 spans 17 residues. In germline, CDR1 is SNHLY, CDR2 FYNNEI. The DNA for the CDR3 is TGTGCCAGCAGGAGAGGGCAGCCCGTGAATAGCAATCAGCCCCAGCATTTT. Amino acid sequence: CASRRGQPVNSNQPQHF.

The DNA for the CDR3 is TGCGCCAGCAGTGGGGTCTGGGGAGCTGTGTCTGGGGCCAACGTCCTGACTTTC. It translates to CASSGVWGAVSGANVLTF. The chain links TRBV5-1 to TRBJ2-6, with D perhaps matching TRBD2 (5 bases). V lost 5 bases to trimming and J lost 1 base, with 19 bases between them. This CDR3 is 18 amino acids long. The germline gives CDR1 SGHRS, CDR2 YFSETQ.

CDR3 loop: CASSEGTSGGAYNEQFF. CDR3 bases: TGTGCCAGTAGTGAGGGGACTAGCGGGGGGGCCTACAATGAGCAGTTCTTC. The chain links TRBV19 to TRBJ2-1; 16 nucleotides agree with TRBD2. Trimming removed 5 bases from V and 2 bases from J; junction bases left unmatched: 3. Germline V gene sequence: CDR1 LNHDA, CDR2 SQIVND (reference sequence). This CDR3 is built from 17 residues.

The V and J genes are TRBV7-2 and TRBJ2-2; maybe TRBD1 (6 bases). Per the germline V gene, CDR1 is SGHTA and CDR2 is FQGNSA. V lost 1 base and J lost 6, with 15 bases in between. The length of the CDR3 is 16 residues. CDR3 in amino acids: CASSLGGRGVSGELFF. The CDR3 DNA reads as TGTGCCAGCAGCTTAGGAGGCAGGGGAGTTTCCGGGGAGCTGTTTTTT.

The gene calls are TRBV18 and TRBJ2-5, with D possibly matching TRBD1 (6 bases). CDR1 is KGHSH, CDR2 LQKENI, per germline. The V end was cut by 2 bases, the J end by 4 bases, with 8 bases between. The CDR3 covers 13 residues. The CDR3 coding sequence is TGTGCCAGCTCACCAAGAGGGGGAGAGACCCAGTACTTC. It translates to CASSPRGGETQYF.

This chain joins TRBV7-7 and TRBJ2-5, with D possibly called TRBD1 or TRBD2 (5 bases each). Between the trimmed V and J ends, which lost 5 bases and 5 bases, there was a span of 12 bases. CDR1 is SSHAT and CDR2 is FNYEAQ in the germline V gene (reference sequence). The CDR3 covers 13 residues. CDR3 sequence (DNA): TGTGCCAGCAGCCGTTCCGAGGGGGAGACCCAGTACTTC. Its translation is CASSRSEGETQYF.

With respect to this clone: The same CDR3 arises from other DNA sequences in this sample as well. This chain connects TRBV18 to TRBJ2-1; D gene unclear. The germline V and J ends were trimmed by 0 bases and 0 bases, with 6 bases remaining between them. Germline lookup yields CDR1 KGHSH and CDR2 LQKENI. The CDR3 totals 15 residues. For the CDR3, the DNA is TGTGCCAGCTCACCACCGGCCTACTCCTACAATGAGCAGTTCTTC. Translated: CASSPPAYSYNEQFF.

This chain connects TRBV4-3 to TRBJ1-1, with a tentative D call TRBD1 (6 bases). This CDR3 has 14 residues. Germline values: CDR1 LGHNA, CDR2 YSLEER. V was pared by 1 base and J by 4 bases, with 10 bases between. The CDR3 DNA reads as TGCGCCAGCAGCCAAGGCCAGGGGACCACTGAAGCTTTCTTT. Its translation is CASSQGQGTTEAFF.

The chain uses TRBV9 and TRBJ2-2; possibly TRBD1 for D (6 bases). CDR3 length: 16 residues. Germline V gene lookup returns CDR1 SGDLS and CDR2 YYNGEE. V was shortened by 1 base and J by 6 bases, with 16 bases between the two germline ends. Here the CDR3 DNA reads TGTGCCAGCAGCGTATCAGGGACAATCCTGCCCGGGGAGCTGTTTTTT. Its translation is CASSVSGTILPGELFF.

The rearrangement joins TRBV4-2 to TRBJ2-1; D is unresolved. The germline gives CDR1 LGHNA, CDR2 YNFKEQ. Between the trimmed V and J ends, which lost 0 bases and 10 bases, there was a span of 16 bases. CDR3 length equals 15 residues. The CDR3 nucleotides are TGTGCCAGCAGCCAAGACTTTTCAAAACTCAGGGAGCAGTTCTTC. Translating gives CASSQDFSKLREQFF.

V and J are TRBV18 and TRBJ1-1, with D possibly matching TRBD1 (5 bases). CDR3 length: 17 amino acids. Trimming removed 0 bases from V and 1 base from J, with 15 bases in between. Germline V gene sequence: CDR1 KGHSH, CDR2 LQKENI. CDR3 nucleotide sequence: TGTGCCAGCTCACCACCGGGGGGGAGGTATGCGAACACTGAAGCTTTCTTT. Translation: CASSPPGGRYANTEAFF.

The CDR3 here is CASSPEDQGIYTF. The CDR3 nucleotides are TGTGCCAGCAGCCCAGAGGATCAGGGAATCTACACCTTC. The chain employs TRBV7-8 and TRBJ1-2; perhaps TRBD1 as D (5 bases). V was pared by 5 bases and J by 10 bases, with 17 bases between. CDR3 length equals 13 residues. CDR1 is SGHVS, CDR2 FQNEAQ, per germline.

This clone came up once. V usage is TRBV5-1 and J usage is TRBJ2-5; a weak D match, TRBD1 (6 bases). There are 15 residues in the CDR3. Trimming shortened V by 2 bases and J by 2 bases, and 13 bases separated the two germline ends. Germline CDR1 is SGHRS and CDR2 is YFSETQ. The CDR3 DNA follows: TGCGCCAGCAGCTTACAGGGTGGGGGACAAGAGACCCAGTACTTC. Translating it yields CASSLQGGGQETQYF.

The chain's CDR3 is CASSVLGGQETQYF. In DNA, the CDR3 is TGTGCCAGCAGCGTCCTAGGGGGTCAAGAGACCCAGTACTTC. The rearrangement links TRBV9 to TRBJ2-5, with a weak D call TRBD1 (6 bases). Trimming removed 2 bases at V and 2 bases at J, with 10 bases between. The germline CDR1 and CDR2 sequences are SGDLS and YYNGEE. The CDR3 is made up of 14 amino acids.

The sample holds one count of this clone. V is TRBV28 and J is TRBJ2-7; 7 bases map to TRBD2. Germline values: CDR1 MDHEN, CDR2 SYDVKM. This CDR3 spans 16 amino acids. V gave up 3 bases and J gave up 2 bases; unmatched junction bases: 10. The CDR3 sequence is CASSFPGVAGAYEQYF. The CDR3 nucleotides are TGTGCCAGCAGTTTCCCGGGAGTCGCGGGGGCCTACGAGCAGTACTTC.